These T cell receptor beta chains were read from a single sample in a study of read filtering for tumor transcriptome and immune sequencing. MiXCR, applied by TCRdb to the reads, yields one record per CDR3 protein. The table shows tens of thousands of distinct CDR3 sequences, with 14% occurring only once. The sample was a population of CD138-negative cells sorted from bone marrow. The receptors here all came from a donor older than 35 with multiple myeloma. Each CDR3 is given with its conserved first and last residue. D genes are given only for firm matches. Clone size appears in some rows only: once, few, many, or a class for an expanded clone.

clone_size	v_call	d_call	j_call	cdr3_aa	cdr3_nt
many	TRBV10-2	TRBD2	TRBJ2-1	CASNSVLASGGWYNEQFF	TGCGCCAGCAATAGTGTATTGGCTAGCGGGGGGTGGTACAATGAGCAGTTCTTC
many	TRBV13	.	TRBJ1-1	CASSFSSTEAFF	TGTGCCAGCAGCTTTAGTTCCACTGAAGCTTTCTTT
many	TRBV18	.	TRBJ2-5	CASSPPVQETQYF	TGTGCCAGCTCACCACCGGTACAAGAGACCCAGTACTTC
many	TRBV12-3/TRBV12-4	TRBD1	TRBJ1-1	CASTSFRGPTEAFF	TGTGCCAGCACCTCTTTCAGGGGGCCGACTGAAGCTTTCTTT
many	TRBV20-1	.	TRBJ2-7	CSATRSGWYEQYF	TGCAGTGCCACACGGTCAGGATGGTACGAGCAGTACTTC
many	TRBV20-1	.	TRBJ1-5	CSARTGLKLFNQPQHF	TGCAGTGCTAGAACGGGGTTAAAACTCTTCAATCAGCCCCAGCATTTT
many	TRBV28	TRBD2	TRBJ2-1	CASRWGLAGDYEQFF	TGTGCCAGCAGATGGGGACTAGCGGGGGACTATGAGCAGTTCTTC
many	TRBV18	TRBD1	TRBJ1-5	CASSPFDRGEGNQPQHF	TGTGCCAGCTCACCCTTTGACAGGGGCGAGGGCAATCAGCCCCAGCATTTT
many	TRBV28	.	TRBJ2-4	CASSLSGSGSKNIQYF	TGTGCCAGCAGCCTATCAGGGTCTGGGTCCAAAAACATTCAGTACTTC
many	TRBV28	.	TRBJ2-1	CASSLDPYNEQFF	TGTGCCAGCAGCTTAGACCCTTACAATGAGCAGTTCTTC
many	TRBV20-1	TRBD1	TRBJ1-1	CSARERGLTEAFF	TGCAGTGCTAGAGAGAGGGGGCTCACTGAAGCTTTCTTT
many	TRBV4-1	.	TRBJ1-1	CASSQVQVYTEAFF	TGCGCCAGCAGCCAAGTACAGGTATACACTGAAGCTTTCTTT
many	TRBV20-1	.	TRBJ1-4	CSALGGVSEKLFF	TGCAGTGCCCTGGGGGGGGTTAGTGAAAAACTGTTTTTT
few	TRBV18	TRBD1	TRBJ2-5	CASSPPGQGPETQYF	TGTGCCAGCTCACCACCGGGACAGGGACCAGAGACCCAGTACTTC
many	TRBV11-2	.	TRBJ2-6	CASSLSGRPLSGANVLTF	TGTGCCAGCAGCTTGTCTGGACGTCCCCTATCCGGGGCCAACGTCCTGACTTTC
.	TRBV3-1	.	TRBJ2-3	CASSQGTTSTDTQYF	TGTGCCAGCAGCCAAGGGACCACTAGCACAGATACGCAGTATTTT
.	TRBV20-1	.	TRBJ2-5	CSASPPGLETQYF	TGCAGTGCTAGTCCCCCAGGGTTAGAGACCCAGTACTTC
many	TRBV20-1	.	TRBJ2-2	CSASWGPTGELFF	TGCAGTGCTAGTTGGGGGCCCACCGGGGAGCTGTTTTTT
many	TRBV11-2	.	TRBJ2-3	CASSLEFPDTQYF	TGTGCCAGCAGCTTAGAGTTCCCAGATACGCAGTATTTT
many	TRBV30	.	TRBJ2-7	CAWSPGYEQYF	TGTGCCTGGAGTCCTGGTTACGAGCAGTACTTC
many	TRBV2	TRBD1	TRBJ2-3	CASEKGQGPSTDTQYF	TGTGCCAGCGAAAAAGGACAGGGTCCAAGCACAGATACGCAGTATTTT
many	TRBV7-9	.	TRBJ2-7	CASSLAGFWTERHEQYF	TGTGCCAGCAGCTTAGCGGGCTTCTGGACAGAGCGTCACGAGCAGTACTTC
many	TRBV11-2	.	TRBJ2-5	CASSNQGIRTQYF	TGTGCCAGCAGCAACCAGGGGATTAGGACCCAGTACTTC
many	TRBV7-8	.	TRBJ1-5	CASSLTGDQPQHF	TGTGCCAGCAGCTTAACCGGGGATCAGCCCCAGCATTTT
many	TRBV7-9	.	TRBJ1-1	CASSLARGEISGAFF	TGTGCCAGCAGCTTAGCGCGAGGGGAAATCTCGGGAGCTTTCTTT
many	TRBV2	.	TRBJ1-2	CATQGTGYGYTF	TGTGCCACCCAGGGGACGGGCTATGGCTACACCTTC